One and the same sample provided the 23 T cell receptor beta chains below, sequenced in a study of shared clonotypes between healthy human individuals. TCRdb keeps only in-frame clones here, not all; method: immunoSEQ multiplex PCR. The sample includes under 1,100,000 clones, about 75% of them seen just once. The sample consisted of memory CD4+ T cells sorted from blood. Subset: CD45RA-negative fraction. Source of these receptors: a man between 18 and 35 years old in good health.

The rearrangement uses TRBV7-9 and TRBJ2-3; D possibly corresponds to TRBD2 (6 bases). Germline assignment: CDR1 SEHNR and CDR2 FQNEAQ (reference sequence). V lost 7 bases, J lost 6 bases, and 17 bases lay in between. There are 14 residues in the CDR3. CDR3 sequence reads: CASTLGSVVDTQYF. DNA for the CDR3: TGTGCCAGCACCCTCGGGAGTGTCGTGGATACGCAGTATTTT.

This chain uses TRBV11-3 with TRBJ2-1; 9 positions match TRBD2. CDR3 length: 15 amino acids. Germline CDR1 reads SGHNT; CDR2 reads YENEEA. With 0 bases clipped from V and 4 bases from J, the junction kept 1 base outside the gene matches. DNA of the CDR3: TGTGCCAGCAGCTTAGAAACTAGCGGGTACAATGAGCAGTTCTTC. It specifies CASSLETSGYNEQFF.

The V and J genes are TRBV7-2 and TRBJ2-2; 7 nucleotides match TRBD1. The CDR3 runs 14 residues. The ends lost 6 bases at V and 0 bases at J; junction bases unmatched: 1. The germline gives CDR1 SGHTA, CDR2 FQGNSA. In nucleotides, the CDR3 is TGTGCCAGCAGGACAGGGACGAACACCGGGGAGCTGTTTTTT. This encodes CASRTGTNTGELFF. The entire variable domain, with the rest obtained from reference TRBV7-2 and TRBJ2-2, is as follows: GAGVSQSPSNKVTEKGKDVELRCDPISGHTALYWYRQSLGQGLEFLIYFQGNSAPDKSGLPSDRFSAERTGGSVSTLTIQRTQQEDSAVYLCASRTGTNTGELFFGEGSRLTVL.

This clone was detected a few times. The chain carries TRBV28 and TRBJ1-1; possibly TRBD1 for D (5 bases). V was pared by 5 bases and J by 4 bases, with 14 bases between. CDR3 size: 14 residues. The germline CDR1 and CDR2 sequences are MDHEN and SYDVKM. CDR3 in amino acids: CASSPPQVSTEAFF. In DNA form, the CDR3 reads TGTGCCAGCAGTCCCCCACAGGTATCCACTGAAGCTTTCTTT.

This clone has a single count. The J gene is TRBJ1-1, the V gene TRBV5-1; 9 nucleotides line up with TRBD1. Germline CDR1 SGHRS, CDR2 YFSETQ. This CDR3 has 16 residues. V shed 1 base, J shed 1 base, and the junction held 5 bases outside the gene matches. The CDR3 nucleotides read TGCGCCAGCAGCTTGACACCGGGACAGGGGAACACTGAAGCTTTCTTT. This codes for CASSLTPGQGNTEAFF. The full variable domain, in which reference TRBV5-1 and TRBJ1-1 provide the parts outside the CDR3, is KAGVTQTPRYLIKTRGQQVTLSCSPISGHRSVSWYQQTPGQGLQFLFEYFSETQRNKGNFPGRFSGRQFSNSRSEMNVSTLELGDSALYLCASSLTPGQGNTEAFFGQGTRLTVV.

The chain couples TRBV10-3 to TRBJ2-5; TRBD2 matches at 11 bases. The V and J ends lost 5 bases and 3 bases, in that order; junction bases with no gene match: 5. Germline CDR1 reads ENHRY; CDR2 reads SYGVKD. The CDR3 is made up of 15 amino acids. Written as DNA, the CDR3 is TGTGCCATCAGTCCGTCACTAGCGGGAGAAGAGACCCAGTACTTC. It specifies CAISPSLAGEETQYF.

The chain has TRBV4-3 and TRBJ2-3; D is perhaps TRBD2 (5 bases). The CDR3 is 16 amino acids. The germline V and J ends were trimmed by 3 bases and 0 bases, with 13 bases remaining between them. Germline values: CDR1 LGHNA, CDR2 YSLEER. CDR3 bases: TGCGCCAGCAGCCAGAACCGCGGGCTTAGCACAGATACGCAGTATTTT. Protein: CASSQNRGLSTDTQYF.

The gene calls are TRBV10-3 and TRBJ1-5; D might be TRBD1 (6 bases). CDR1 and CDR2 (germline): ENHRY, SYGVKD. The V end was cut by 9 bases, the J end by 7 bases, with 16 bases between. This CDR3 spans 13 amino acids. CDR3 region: CAIAPGERQPQHF. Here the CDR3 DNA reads TGTGCCATAGCGCCAGGGGAACGGCAGCCCCAGCATTTT.

The CDR3 loop reads CASSPSGLSLHF. CDR3 bases: TGTGCCAGCAGTCCCTCGGGACTATCCCTCCACTTT. V gene TRBV27 combines with J gene TRBJ1-6, with TRBD1 as a possible D gene (5 bases). The germline CDR1 and CDR2 sequences are MNHEY and SMNVEV (reference sequence). The germline V and J ends were trimmed by 5 bases and 14 bases, with 13 bases remaining between them. CDR3 length: 12 amino acids.

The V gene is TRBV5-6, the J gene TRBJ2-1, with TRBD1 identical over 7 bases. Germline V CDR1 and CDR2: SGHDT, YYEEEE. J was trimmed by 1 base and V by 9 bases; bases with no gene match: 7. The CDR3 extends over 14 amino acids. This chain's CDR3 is CATRQGGSYNEQFF. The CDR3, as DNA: TGTGCCACCAGACAGGGTGGGTCCTACAATGAGCAGTTCTTC. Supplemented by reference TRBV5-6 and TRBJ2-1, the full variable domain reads DAGVTQSPTHLIKTRGQQVTLRCSPKSGHDTVSWYQQALGQGPQFIFQYYEEEERQRGNFPDRFSGHQFPNYSSELNVNALLLGDSALYLCATRQGGSYNEQFFGPGTRLTVL.

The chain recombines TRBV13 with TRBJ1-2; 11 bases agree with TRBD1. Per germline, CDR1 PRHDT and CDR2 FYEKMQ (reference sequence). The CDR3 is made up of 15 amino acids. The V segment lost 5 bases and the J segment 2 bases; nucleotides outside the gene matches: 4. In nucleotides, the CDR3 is TGTGCCAGCAGCCCTCGGACAGGGGGCAACTATGGCTACACCTTC. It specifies CASSPRTGGNYGYTF.

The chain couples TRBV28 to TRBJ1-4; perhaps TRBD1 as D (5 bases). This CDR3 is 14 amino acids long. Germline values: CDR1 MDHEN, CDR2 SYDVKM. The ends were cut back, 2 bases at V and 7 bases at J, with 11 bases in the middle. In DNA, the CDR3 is TGTGCCAGCAGTTTACCAGGGAGTGGTGAAAAACTGTTTTTT. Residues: CASSLPGSGEKLFF.

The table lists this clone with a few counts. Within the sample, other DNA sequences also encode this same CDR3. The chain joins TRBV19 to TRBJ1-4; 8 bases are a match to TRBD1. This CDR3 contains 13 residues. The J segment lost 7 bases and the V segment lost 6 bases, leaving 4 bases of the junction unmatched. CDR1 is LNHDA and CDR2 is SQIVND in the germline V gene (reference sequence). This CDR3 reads CASSGQGGEKLFF. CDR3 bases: TGTGCCAGTAGCGGACAGGGCGGTGAAAAACTGTTTTTT.

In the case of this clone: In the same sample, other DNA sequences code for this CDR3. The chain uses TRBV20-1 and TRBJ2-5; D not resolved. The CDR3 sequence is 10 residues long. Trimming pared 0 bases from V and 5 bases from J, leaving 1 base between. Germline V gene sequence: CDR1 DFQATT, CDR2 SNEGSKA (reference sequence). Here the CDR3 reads CSAREETQYF. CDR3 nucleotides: TGCAGTGCTAGAGAGGAGACCCAGTACTTC.

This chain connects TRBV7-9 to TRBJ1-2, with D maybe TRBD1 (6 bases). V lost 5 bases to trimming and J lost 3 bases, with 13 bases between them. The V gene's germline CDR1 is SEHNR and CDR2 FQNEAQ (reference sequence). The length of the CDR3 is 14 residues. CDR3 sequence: CASSPPGVHYGYTF. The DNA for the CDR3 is TGTGCCAGCAGCCCCCCAGGGGTTCACTATGGCTACACCTTC.

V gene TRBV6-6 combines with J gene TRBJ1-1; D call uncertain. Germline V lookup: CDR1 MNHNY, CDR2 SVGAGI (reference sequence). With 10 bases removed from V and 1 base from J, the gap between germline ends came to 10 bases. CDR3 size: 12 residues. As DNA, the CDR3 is TGTGCCACCGGTCAGAAGAACACTGAAGCTTTCTTT. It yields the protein CATGQKNTEAFF.

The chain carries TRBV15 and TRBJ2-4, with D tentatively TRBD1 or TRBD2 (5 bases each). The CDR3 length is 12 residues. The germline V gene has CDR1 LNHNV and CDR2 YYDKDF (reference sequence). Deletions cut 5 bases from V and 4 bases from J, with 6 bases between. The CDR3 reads CATSEGKNIQYF. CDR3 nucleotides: TGTGCCACCAGCGAGGGGAAAAACATTCAGTACTTC.

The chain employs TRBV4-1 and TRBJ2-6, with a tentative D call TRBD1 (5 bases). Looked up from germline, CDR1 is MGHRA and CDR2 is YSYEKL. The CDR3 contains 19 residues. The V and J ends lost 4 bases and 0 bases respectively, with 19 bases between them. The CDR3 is CASSPSWQGIISGANVLTF. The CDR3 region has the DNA TGCGCCAGCAGCCCGAGTTGGCAGGGTATTATCTCTGGGGCCAACGTCCTGACTTTC.

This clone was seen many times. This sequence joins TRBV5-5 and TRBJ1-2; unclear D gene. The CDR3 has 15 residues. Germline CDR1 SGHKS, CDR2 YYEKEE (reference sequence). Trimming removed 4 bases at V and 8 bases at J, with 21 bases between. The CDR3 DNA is TGTGCCAGCAGCGCGAGCCCGGGAGAATTTGTGGGCTACACCTTC. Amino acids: CASSASPGEFVGYTF.

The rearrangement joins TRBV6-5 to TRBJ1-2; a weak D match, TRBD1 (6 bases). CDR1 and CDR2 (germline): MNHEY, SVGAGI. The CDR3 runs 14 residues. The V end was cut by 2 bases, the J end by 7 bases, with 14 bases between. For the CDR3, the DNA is TGTGCCAGCAGTTACCTGACAGGAACGTTTGGCTACACCTTC. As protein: CASSYLTGTFGYTF.

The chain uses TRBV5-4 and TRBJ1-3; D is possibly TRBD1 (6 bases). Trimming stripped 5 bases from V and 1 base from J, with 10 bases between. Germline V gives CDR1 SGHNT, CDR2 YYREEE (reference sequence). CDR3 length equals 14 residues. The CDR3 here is CASRPTGSGNTIYF. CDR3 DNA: TGTGCCAGCAGACCCACAGGGTCTGGAAACACCATATATTTT.

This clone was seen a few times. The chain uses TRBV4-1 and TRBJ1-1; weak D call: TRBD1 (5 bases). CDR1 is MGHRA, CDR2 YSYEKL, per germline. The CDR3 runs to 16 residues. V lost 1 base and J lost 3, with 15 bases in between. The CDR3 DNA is TGCGCCAGCAGCCAAGCCCGGTTAGGGGCCTACACTGAAGCTTTCTTT. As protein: CASSQARLGAYTEAFF.

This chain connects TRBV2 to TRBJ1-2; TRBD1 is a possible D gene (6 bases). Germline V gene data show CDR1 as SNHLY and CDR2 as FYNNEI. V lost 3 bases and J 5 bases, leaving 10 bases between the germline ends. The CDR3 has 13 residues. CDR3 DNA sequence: TGTGCCAGCAGTGATCAGGGGTGGTATGGCTACACCTTC. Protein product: CASSDQGWYGYTF.